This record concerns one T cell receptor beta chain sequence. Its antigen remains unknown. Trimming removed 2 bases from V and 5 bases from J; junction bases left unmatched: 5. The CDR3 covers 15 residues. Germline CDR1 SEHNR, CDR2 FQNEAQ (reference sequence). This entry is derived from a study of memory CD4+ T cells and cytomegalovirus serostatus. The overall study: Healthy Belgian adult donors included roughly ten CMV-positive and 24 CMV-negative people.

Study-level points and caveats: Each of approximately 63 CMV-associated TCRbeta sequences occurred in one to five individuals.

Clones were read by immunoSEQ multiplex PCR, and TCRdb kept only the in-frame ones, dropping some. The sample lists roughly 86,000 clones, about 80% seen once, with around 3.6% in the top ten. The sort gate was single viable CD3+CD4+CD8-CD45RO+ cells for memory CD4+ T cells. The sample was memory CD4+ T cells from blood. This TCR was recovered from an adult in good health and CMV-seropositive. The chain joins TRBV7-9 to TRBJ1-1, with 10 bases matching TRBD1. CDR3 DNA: TGTGCCAGCAGCTTATGGACAGGGGGGGGTACTGAAGCTTTCTTT. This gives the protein CASSLWTGGGTEAFF.